This T cell receptor beta chain stems from a study of blood T cell repertoires in COVID-19. At the level of the study: The study drew acute and convalescent COVID-19 samples from the United States, Italy and Spain.

Measured with immunoSEQ multiplex PCR; TCRdb has only the in-frame clones, and not every one. The sample holds 210,000 or so clones, 80% to 90% seen once. Participants' reported clinical history set cohort assignment. Germline-derived CDR1 and CDR2 are GTSNPN and SVGIG (reference sequence). V gave up 8 bases and J gave up 5 bases; unmatched junction bases: 11. This CDR3 spans 14 amino acids. Sequencing was done on a sample of PBMCs or T cells enriched from blood (not recorded which). The V call is TRBV30, the J call TRBJ1-4; 7 bases agree with TRBD1. The sequence came from a woman between 50 and 59 years old in a cohort exposed to, infected with or recovered from COVID-19 (not recorded which). As DNA, the CDR3 is TGTGCCGGAACGACCGGGACAGTGAATGAAAAACTGTTTTTT. This encodes CAGTTGTVNEKLFF. Supplemented by reference TRBV30 and TRBJ1-4, the full variable domain reads SQTIHQWPATLVQPVGSPLSLECTVEGTSNPNLYWYRQAAGRGLQLLFYSVGIGQISSEVPQNLSASRPQDRQFILSSKKLLLSDSGFYLCAGTTGTVNEKLFFGSGTQLSVL.